One sample yielded the 5 T cell receptor beta chains listed below, sequenced in a study of CD8 T cells in ankylosing spondylitis. Their specific antigens are unknown. TCRdb re-called the 5' RACE reads through MiXCR, storing one row per CDR3 protein. The repertoire holds hundreds of thousands of distinct CDR3 sequences, 12% seen once, with around 0.51% in the top ten. Findings of the study overall: Seemingly distinctive of ankylosing spondylitis blood was a TCR beta motif formed by eight highly homologous variants.

Sequencing input: blood, either unsorted or a sorted T cell fraction (not recorded which). Receptors originate from a male donor with ankylosing spondylitis.

The sample holds many counts of this clonotype. The V call is TRBV5-1, the J call TRBJ2-3; D is unclear. CDR1 is SGHRS, CDR2 YFSETQ, per germline. Trimming pared 4 bases from V and 7 bases from J, leaving 13 bases between. This CDR3 spans 13 amino acids. CDR3 nucleotide sequence: TGCGCCAGCAGCGTGGACGGCTCAAATACGCAGTATTTT. Translation: CASSVDGSNTQYF.

At least ten counts were recorded for this clonotype. This chain joins TRBV6-5 and TRBJ1-1; D is undetermined. Germline-derived CDR1 and CDR2 are MNHEY and SVGAGI. The CDR3 consists of 14 residues. V was shortened by 2 bases and J by 4 bases, with 11 bases between the two germline ends. Written as DNA, the CDR3 is TGTGCCAGCAGTTACACGGGGTTGGCCACTGAAGCTTTCTTT. Its protein is CASSYTGLATEAFF.

This clonotype was seen repeatedly, ten times or more. The rearrangement links TRBV20-1 to TRBJ1-4, with TRBD1 identical over 9 bases. The CDR3 covers 13 residues. The V segment lost 5 bases and the J segment 8 bases; nucleotides outside the gene matches: 6. Germline lookup yields CDR1 DFQATT and CDR2 SNEGSKA (reference sequence). The CDR3 sequence: CSAWDREGEKLFF. CDR3 sequence (DNA): TGCAGTGCTTGGGACAGGGAGGGGGAAAAACTGTTTTTT.

This clonotype was seen a few times. This rearrangement joins TRBV4-3 to TRBJ2-4; 10 bases are a match to TRBD2. CDR1 and CDR2 (germline): LGHNA, YSLEER. J gave up 7 bases and V 0 bases, and 6 bases lay outside the gene matches. There are 16 residues in the CDR3. The CDR3 coding sequence is TGCGCCAGCAGCCAAGATCAGAGACTAGCGGGTAACATTCAGTACTTC. Translated: CASSQDQRLAGNIQYF.

The chain is built from TRBV7-9 and TRBJ2-5; a possible D gene is TRBD2 (5 bases). Germline lookup yields CDR1 SEHNR and CDR2 FQNEAQ (reference sequence). The length of the CDR3 is 15 residues. V lost 4 bases, J lost 5 bases, and 17 bases lay in between. The CDR3 reads CASSSSGLRRETQYF. In nucleotides, the CDR3 is TGTGCCAGCAGCTCCAGTGGACTGCGACGGGAGACCCAGTACTTC.